This T cell receptor (beta chain) was identified during a study of blood T cell repertoires in COVID-19. Overall study context: Italy, Spain and the United States were the sources of the convalescent and acute COVID-19 samples. In each case, the material was cDNA or gDNA derived from T cells, B-cell-depleted T cells, or PBMCs.

V dropped 5 bases and J dropped 7 bases, with 21 bases sitting between them. This CDR3 is built from 16 residues. Germline loops: CDR1 SGHTA, CDR2 FQGTGA. Under the authors' procedure: For nucleated cells, counts were estimated from reference gene primer amplification. Sequencing used immunoSEQ multiplex PCR; TCRdb keeps in-frame clones, though not all of them. The DNA gave D and trimming, while V, J and clone size come from that table. The repertoire holds some 370,000 clones, with 90% as singletons. Source material: peripheral blood. The chain employs TRBV7-3 and TRBJ2-1, with D perhaps TRBD1 (6 bases). The receptor's source is a man younger than 35 with active or convalescent COVID-19. The DNA for the CDR3 is TGTGCCAGCAGCCCGACGGGCCTGCAGGGGACGAATGAGCAGTTCTTC. Amino acid sequence: CASSPTGLQGTNEQFF. The complete variable domain, with remaining parts taken from reference TRBV7-3 and TRBJ2-1, reads GAGVSQTPSNKVTEKGKYVELRCDPISGHTALYWYRQSLGQGPEFLIYFQGTGAADDSGLPNDRFFAVRPEGSVSTLKIQRTERGDSAVYLCASSPTGLQGTNEQFFGPGTRLTVL.